The 13 T cell receptor beta chains presented below share a single source sample, sequenced in a study of blood T cell repertoires in COVID-19. Sequencing was performed with immunoSEQ multiplex PCR; in TCRdb, only in-frame clones are kept and a portion is missing. The table shows about 270,000 clones, with about 91% occurring only once. The sample comprised PBMCs or T cells enriched from blood (not recorded which). The receptors here all came from a man aged 35-49 years who had been exposed to COVID-19.

This clone was detected a few times. CDR3 loop: CASSYYKVPGLAAYEQYF. DNA of the CDR3: TGTGCCAGCAGTTACTACAAGGTCCCGGGACTAGCGGCCTACGAGCAGTACTTC. The chain uses TRBV6-2 or TRBV6-3 and TRBJ2-7; TRBD2 aligns across 11 bases. J gave up 2 bases and V 1 base, and 10 bases lay outside the gene matches. Germline V CDR1 and CDR2: MNHEY, SVGEGT. This CDR3 spans 18 amino acids.

The chain links TRBV7-9 to TRBJ2-1; unclear D gene. The V gene lost 5 bases and the J gene lost 5 bases, with 13 bases spanning the gap. The germline V gene has CDR1 SEHNR and CDR2 FQNEAQ (reference sequence). The CDR3 runs to 14 residues. Written as DNA, the CDR3 is TGTGCCAGCAGCCCATACTTTAGTGACAATGAGCAGTTCTTC. Its translation: CASSPYFSDNEQFF.

The CDR3 loop reads CASSQFGLDQPQHF. In nucleotides, the CDR3 is TGTGCCAGCAGTCAGTTCGGACTGGATCAGCCCCAGCATTTT. The chain couples TRBV11-2 to TRBJ1-5, with D hard to call. With 6 bases removed from V and 5 bases from J, the gap between germline ends came to 14 bases. The CDR3 has 14 residues. Germline CDR1 reads SGHAT; CDR2 reads FQNNGV.

The chain recombines TRBV27 with TRBJ2-3; D call uncertain. Germline CDR1 MNHEY, CDR2 SMNVEV (reference sequence). V lost 10 bases, J lost 10 bases, and 21 bases lay in between. The CDR3 runs to 13 residues. The CDR3 nucleotides are TGTGCCATCCGTGGTAGTACGTCAGGCGCGCAGTATTTT. Its translation: CAIRGSTSGAQYF.

The chain recombines TRBV7-6 with TRBJ2-1; 7 bases are a match to TRBD2. Germline lookup yields CDR1 SGHVS and CDR2 FNYEAQ. The CDR3 consists of 17 residues. Unmatched junction bases numbered 13, after V lost 1 base and J lost 7 bases. The CDR3 DNA follows: TGTGCCAGCAGCTTAGTTTACGGGAGGTCCTCCACGAATGAGCAGTTCTTC. This translates into CASSLVYGRSSTNEQFF. Together with reference TRBV7-6 and TRBJ2-1, the CDR3 gives the full variable domain: GAGVSQSPRYKVTKRGQDVALRCDPISGHVSLYWYRQALGQGPEFLTYFNYEAQQDKSGLPNDRFSAERPEGSISTLTIQRTEQRDSAMYRCASSLVYGRSSTNEQFFGPGTRLTVL.

CDR3 amino acids: CASSFTGVLEYEQYF. The DNA for the CDR3 is TGTGCCAGCAGCTTTACAGGTGTCTTAGAGTACGAGCAGTACTTC. V usage is TRBV7-2 and J usage is TRBJ2-7, with D perhaps matching TRBD1 (5 bases). Trimming shortened V by 3 bases and J by 4 bases, and 16 bases separated the two germline ends. The germline gives CDR1 SGHTA, CDR2 FQGNSA. CDR3 size: 15 residues.

This sequence joins TRBV19 and TRBJ1-2; D not resolved. V lost 2 bases, J lost 6 bases, and 7 bases lay in between. This CDR3 is built from 12 residues. Germline V gene data show CDR1 as LNHDA and CDR2 as SQIVND (reference sequence). The CDR3 region has the DNA TGTGCCAGTAGTATACGGGGTGATGGCTACACCTTC. Its translation: CASSIRGDGYTF.

The J gene is TRBJ2-2, the V gene TRBV7-3; 7 bases are a match to TRBD1. The CDR3 is made up of 15 amino acids. The V gene end was trimmed by 5 bases and the J gene end by 3 bases; junction bases not matched to a gene: 6. CDR1 is SGHTA, CDR2 FQGTGA, per germline. CDR3 nucleotides: TGTGCCAGCAGCCCGCCCGGGACAGACACCGGGGAGCTGTTTTTT. Protein: CASSPPGTDTGELFF.

The chain joins TRBV5-4 to TRBJ1-6; D is uncertain. The CDR3 is 14 residues long. Germline V gives CDR1 SGHNT, CDR2 YYREEE (reference sequence). V was pared by 3 bases and J by 11 bases, with 15 bases between. CDR3 coding DNA: TGTGCCAGCAGCTCCCGGGCCTCGGGGACACCCCTCCACTTT. Protein: CASSSRASGTPLHF.

The gene calls are TRBV2 and TRBJ1-1, with D maybe TRBD1 (5 bases). From germline, CDR1 is SNHLY and CDR2 FYNNEI. The CDR3 extends over 14 amino acids. V dropped 3 bases and J dropped 4 bases, with 12 bases sitting between them. CDR3 DNA sequence: TGTGCCAGCAGTGACGGGGGACTGGGCACTGAAGCTTTCTTT. Protein product: CASSDGGLGTEAFF.

This clone came up once. V gene TRBV5-1 combines with J gene TRBJ1-4; D is uncertain. Between the trimmed V and J ends, which lost 0 bases and 7 bases, there was a span of 13 bases. The CDR3 consists of 15 residues. Germline loops: CDR1 SGHRS, CDR2 YFSETQ. The CDR3 loop reads CASSLASGGGEKLFF. The CDR3 coding sequence is TGCGCCAGCAGCTTGGCCTCAGGAGGAGGTGAAAAACTGTTTTTT.

V gene TRBV27 combines with J gene TRBJ2-7; no clear D gene. There are 14 residues in the CDR3. The V end was cut by 3 bases, the J end by 2 bases, with 11 bases between. Per germline, CDR1 MNHEY and CDR2 SMNVEV (reference sequence). The DNA for the CDR3 is TGTGCCAGCAGTTTTTCATACCGGGCCTACGAGCAGTACTTC. Its protein is CASSFSYRAYEQYF.

The chain is built from TRBV9 and TRBJ2-1; D unresolved. The V and J ends lost 4 bases and 5 bases respectively, with 19 bases between them. This CDR3 has 16 amino acids. CDR1 and CDR2 (germline): SGDLS, YYNGEE. Here the CDR3 DNA reads TGTGCCAGCAGCTACCTGGGCAGGTCCAAGCACAATGAGCAGTTCTTC. Its translation is CASSYLGRSKHNEQFF.